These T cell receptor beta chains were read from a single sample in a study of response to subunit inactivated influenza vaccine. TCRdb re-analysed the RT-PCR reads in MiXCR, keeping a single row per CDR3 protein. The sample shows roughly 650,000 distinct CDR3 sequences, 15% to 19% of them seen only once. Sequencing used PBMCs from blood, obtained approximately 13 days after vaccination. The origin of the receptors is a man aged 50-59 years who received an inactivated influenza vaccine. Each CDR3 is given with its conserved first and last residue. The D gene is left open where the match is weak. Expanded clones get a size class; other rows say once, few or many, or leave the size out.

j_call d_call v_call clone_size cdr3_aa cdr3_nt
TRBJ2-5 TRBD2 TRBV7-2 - CASSSGTSGRLETQYF TGTGCCAGCAGCTCTGGGACTAGCGGGAGGTTGGAGACCCAGTACTTC
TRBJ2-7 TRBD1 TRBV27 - CASKLTHRGYEQYF TGTGCCAGCAAACTAACCCACAGGGGTTACGAGCAGTACTTC
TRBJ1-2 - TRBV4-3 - CASSQERSRYGYTF TGCGCCAGCAGCCAAGAGCGCAGCCGCTATGGCTACACCTTC
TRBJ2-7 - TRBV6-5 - CASSYGRGISYEQYF TGTGCCAGCAGTTACGGGCGGGGCATCTCCTACGAGCAGTACTTC
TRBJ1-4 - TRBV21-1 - CASSKDRVSEKLFF TGTGCCAGCAGCAAGGACAGGGTGTCTGAAAAACTGTTTTTT
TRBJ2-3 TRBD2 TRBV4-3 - CASSQYGLDSSTDTQYF TGCGCCAGCAGCCAATACGGACTAGACTCTAGCACAGATACGCAGTATTTT
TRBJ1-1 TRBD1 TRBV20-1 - CSARAGQGLGTEAFF TGCAGTGCTAGAGCCGGACAGGGGCTGGGGACTGAAGCTTTCTTT
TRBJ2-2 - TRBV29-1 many CSVVGKAGELFF TGCAGCGTTGTTGGAAAGGCCGGGGAGCTGTTTTTT
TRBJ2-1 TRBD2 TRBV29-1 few CSVDWASGVQQFF TGCAGCGTTGATTGGGCTAGCGGGGTGCAGCAGTTCTTC
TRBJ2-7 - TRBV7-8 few CASSSRDGAFSYEQYF TGTGCCAGCAGCTCCCGAGACGGAGCTTTTTCCTACGAGCAGTACTTC
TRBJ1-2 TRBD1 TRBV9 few CASSRTGTAPYGYTF TGTGCCAGCAGCCGAACCGGGACAGCACCTTATGGCTACACCTTC
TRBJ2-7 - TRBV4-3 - CASSQVPRGRIDEQYF TGCGCCAGCAGCCAAGTCCCCAGGGGAAGAATCGACGAGCAGTACTTC
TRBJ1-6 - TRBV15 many CATSREGANSPLHF TGTGCCACCAGCAGAGAGGGGGCTAATTCACCCCTCCACTTT
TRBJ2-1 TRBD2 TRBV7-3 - CASSPTSGISYNEQFF TGTGCCAGCAGCCCGACTAGCGGGATTTCCTACAATGAGCAGTTCTTC
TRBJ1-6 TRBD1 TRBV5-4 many CASSLAGTGSSPLHF TGTGCCAGCAGCTTAGCCGGGACAGGGTCTTCACCCCTCCACTTT
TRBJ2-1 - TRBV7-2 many CASSLALSRDTEQFF TGTGCCAGCAGCTTAGCCTTAAGCCGGGACACAGAGCAGTTCTTC
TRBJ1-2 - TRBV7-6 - CASSFGPASYGYTF TGTGCCAGCAGCTTCGGTCCGGCAAGCTATGGCTACACCTTC
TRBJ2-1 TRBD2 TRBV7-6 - CASSHMYSGTRGPRMDEQFF TGTGCCAGCAGCCACATGTACTCTGGGACTAGAGGGCCTAGGATGGATGAGCAGTTCTTC
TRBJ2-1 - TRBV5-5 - CASSFRGTSYNEQFF TGTGCCAGCAGCTTTAGAGGGACTTCCTACAATGAGCAGTTCTTC
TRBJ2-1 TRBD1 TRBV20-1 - CSARSGTGNNEQFF TGCAGTGCTAGATCCGGGACAGGGAACAATGAGCAGTTCTTC
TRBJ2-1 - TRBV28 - CASGPQGADYNEQFF TGTGCCAGCGGACCACAGGGTGCCGACTACAATGAGCAGTTCTTC
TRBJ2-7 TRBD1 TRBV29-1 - CSVAQGTSYEQYF TGCAGCGTTGCACAGGGGACCTCCTACGAGCAGTACTTC
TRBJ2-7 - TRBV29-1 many CSVVSWKNGDKYEQYF TGCAGCGTTGTAAGTTGGAAGAACGGCGACAAATACGAGCAGTACTTC
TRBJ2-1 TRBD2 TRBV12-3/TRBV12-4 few CASRLGLAGGAKFF TGTGCCAGCAGACTAGGACTAGCGGGGGGCGCTAAGTTCTTC
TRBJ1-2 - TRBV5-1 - CASSLGGSGGYTF TGCGCCAGCAGCTTGGGGGGATCTGGCGGCTACACCTTC
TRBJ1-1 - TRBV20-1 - CSAQAGARNTEAFF TGCAGTGCTCAGGCGGGGGCGCGAAACACTGAAGCTTTCTTT
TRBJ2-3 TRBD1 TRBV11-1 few CASSLTGQGTGHGDTQYF TGTGCCAGCAGCTTAACGGGACAGGGTACGGGGCATGGAGATACGCAGTATTTT
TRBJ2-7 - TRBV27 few CASSFKGGGSGAHHSYEQYF TGTGCCAGCAGTTTTAAGGGAGGAGGTTCCGGGGCTCACCACTCCTACGAGCAGTACTTC
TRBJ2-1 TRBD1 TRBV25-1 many CASSEIGRTGANEQFF TGTGCCAGCAGTGAAATCGGAAGGACAGGGGCAAATGAGCAGTTCTTC